The next 30 T cell receptor beta chains were all read from a single sample in a study of T cell changes during pregnancy in multiple sclerosis (dated by TCRdb to between 2018 and 2021). Library preparation used the immunoSEQ multiplex PCR assay. Sourced from immuneACCESS, this table was stored by TCRdb with only in-frame sequences that have V and J called. A share of the clones is absent; for the studies checked, an unresolved V gene accounts for under half, and the remainder has no known explanation. This sample has about 18,000 clones in its table, and more than 70% of those were observed once. The top ten hold around a tenth of the sample. The starting material was CD8+ T cells from peripheral blood mononuclear cells, obtained after pregnancy. Every receptor here comes from a female donor with multiple sclerosis, enrolled in a pregnancy study.

V gene TRBV7-9 combines with J gene TRBJ1-2; 7 bases match TRBD1. Germline values: CDR1 SEHNR, CDR2 FQNEAQ (reference sequence). J lost 6 bases, V lost 0 bases, and 4 bases had no gene match. This CDR3 contains 14 residues. Here the CDR3 DNA reads TGTGCCAGCAGCTTAGCGGACAGGCAGAATGGCTACACCTTC. Translation gives CASSLADRQNGYTF.

This chain links TRBV30 with TRBJ1-4; TRBD1 matches 10 bases. Germline V gene sequence: CDR1 GTSNPN, CDR2 SVGIG (reference sequence). CDR3 length equals 14 residues. J lost 6 bases, V lost 1 base, and 2 bases had no gene match. Here the CDR3 DNA reads TGTGCCTGGAGTGGCGGGACAGGGGATGAAAAACTGTTTTTT. Translated, it gives CAWSGGTGDEKLFF.

The chain couples TRBV28 to TRBJ1-1, with D unclear. The CDR3 consists of 16 residues. The germline gives CDR1 MDHEN, CDR2 SYDVKM. V lost 6 bases and J 0 bases, leaving 17 bases between the germline ends. CDR3 bases: TGTGCCAGCAGCACTACGCGGATAATTCTGAACACTGAAGCTTTCTTT. Residues: CASSTTRIILNTEAFF.

This sequence joins TRBV6-1 and TRBJ2-1, with 8 nucleotides matching TRBD2. The CDR3 extends over 16 amino acids. The V segment lost 3 bases and the J segment 1 base; nucleotides outside the gene matches: 5. The V gene's germline CDR1 is MNHNS and CDR2 SASEGT. CDR3 sequence (DNA): TGTGCCAGCAGTGATTTAGCGGGGTTTTCCTACAATGAGCAGTTCTTC. Protein: CASSDLAGFSYNEQFF.

This clone is large. The J gene is TRBJ2-4, the V gene TRBV6-4; 11 bases line up with TRBD2. V was pared by 0 bases and J by 8 bases, with 9 bases of the junction left unmatched. There are 17 residues in the CDR3. Per germline, CDR1 MRHNA and CDR2 SNTAGT. CDR3 loop: CASSDSLAGGGVDIQYF. CDR3 in DNA: TGTGCCAGCAGTGACTCGCTAGCGGGGGGCGGAGTGGACATTCAGTACTTC.

This chain joins TRBV5-3 and TRBJ1-1; D possibly corresponds to TRBD1 (5 bases). TRBV5-3 is treated as an ORF (open reading frame) with a function not yet certain. Trimming took off 4 bases at V and 3 bases at J, with 19 bases between the two ends. CDR3 size: 16 residues. The CDR3 sequence is CARSPVSSREDTEAFF. CDR3 sequence (DNA): TGTGCCAGAAGCCCTGTTTCGTCCAGGGAGGACACTGAAGCTTTCTTT.

V gene TRBV6-4 combines with J gene TRBJ2-1, with 7 nucleotides matching TRBD2. V dropped 4 bases and J dropped 2; count of bases not matched to a gene: 2. Germline V lookup: CDR1 MRHNA, CDR2 SNTAGT. The CDR3 is made up of 14 amino acids. The CDR3 sequence is CASSGLAAYNEQFF. The CDR3 nucleotides read TGTGCCAGCAGTGGTCTAGCGGCCTACAATGAGCAGTTCTTC.

V usage is TRBV7-9 and J usage is TRBJ2-7; 9 bases align to TRBD2. The CDR3 runs 16 residues. CDR1 and CDR2 from the germline V gene are SEHNR and FQNEAQ (reference sequence). Trimming cost V 5 bases and J 1 base; bases outside gene matches: 9. Here the CDR3 DNA reads TGTGCCAGCAGCCAAGGCCCTAGCGGGGTGTCCTACGAGCAGTACTTC. This codes for CASSQGPSGVSYEQYF.

This sequence joins TRBV19 and TRBJ1-2, with TRBD1 identical over 7 bases. V shed 3 bases and J 4 bases; nucleotides not matched to a gene: 2. Germline V CDR1 and CDR2: LNHDA, SQIVND (reference sequence). The CDR3 contains 13 residues. The CDR3 nucleotides read TGTGCCAGTAGTATTGGGACAGTCTATGGCTACACCTTC. Translated: CASSIGTVYGYTF. The full variable domain, completed using reference TRBV19 and TRBJ1-2, is DGGITQSPKYLFRKEGQNVTLSCEQNLNHDAMYWYRQDPGQGLRLIYYSQIVNDFQKGDIAEGYSVSREKKESFPLTVTSAQKNPTAFYLCASSIGTVYGYTFGSGTRLTVV.

The J gene is TRBJ1-5, the V gene TRBV5-6; D possibly corresponds to TRBD1 (6 bases). V lost 2 bases and J lost 4, with 16 bases in between. The CDR3 runs to 16 residues. In germline, CDR1 is SGHDT, CDR2 YYEEEE. The CDR3 protein is CASSFNTGRSNQPQHF. As DNA, the CDR3 is TGTGCCAGCAGCTTTAATACAGGGCGGTCAAATCAGCCCCAGCATTTT.

With regard to this clone: A read error may produce the germline difference seen at one junction end. The rearrangement links TRBV7-9 to TRBJ2-7, with D unresolved. This CDR3 has 13 residues. Looked up from germline, CDR1 is SEHNR and CDR2 is FQNEAQ (reference sequence). The CDR3 sequence: CASSPRHSHEQYF. CDR3 sequence (DNA): TGTGCCAGCAGCCCGCGCCACTCCCACGAGCAGTACTTC.

The chain couples TRBV27 to TRBJ2-3, with 8 positions matching TRBD2. Germline CDR1 and CDR2: MNHEY and SMNVEV (reference sequence). The length of the CDR3 is 15 residues. The trim removed 3 bases at V and 3 bases at J, leaving 5 bases unmatched. Here the CDR3 reads CASSFREGGTDTQYF. The CDR3 DNA follows: TGTGCCAGCAGTTTTCGGGAGGGAGGAACAGATACGCAGTATTTT.

This chain connects TRBV5-1 to TRBJ2-1; no clear D. Trimming pared 5 bases from V and 7 bases from J, leaving 19 bases between. Germline CDR1 is SGHRS and CDR2 is YFSETQ. CDR3 length: 15 residues. As DNA, the CDR3 is TGCGCCAGCAGTGAATCAACAGAGCCCCGGAATGAGCAGTTCTTC. It codes for CASSESTEPRNEQFF.

The V and J genes are TRBV9 and TRBJ2-7; TRBD1 matches 8 bases. The germline V gene has CDR1 SGDLS and CDR2 YYNGEE. The V gene end was trimmed by 4 bases and the J gene end by 6 bases; junction bases not matched to a gene: 6. This CDR3 spans 13 amino acids. CDR3 sequence: CASSLGQGGEQYF. In DNA form, the CDR3 reads TGTGCCAGCAGCTTAGGACAGGGTGGCGAGCAGTACTTC.

The J gene is TRBJ2-1, the V gene TRBV4-3; TRBD2 matches 10 bases. The CDR3 spans 15 residues. Germline values: CDR1 LGHNA, CDR2 YSLEER. V lost 1 base and J lost 7; bases outside the gene matches: 4. CDR3: CASSQVSGGANEQFF. The CDR3, as DNA: TGCGCCAGCAGCCAAGTAAGCGGGGGGGCGAATGAGCAGTTCTTC.

In nucleotides, the CDR3 is TGCGCCAGCAGCCTCGCCGGGACAGGGGGTGATAGGCACACCCATGAGCAGTTCTTC. Amino acid sequence: CASSLAGTGGDRHTHEQFF. The V gene is TRBV5-1, the J gene TRBJ2-1, with 11 bases aligning to TRBD1. Looked up from germline, CDR1 is SGHRS and CDR2 is YFSETQ. CDR3 length: 19 amino acids. J lost 8 bases, V lost 4 bases, and 20 bases had no gene match.

This chain uses TRBV27 with TRBJ2-3; D gene ambiguous. V shed 3 bases and J shed 0 bases, with 10 bases lying between them. Germline CDR1 MNHEY, CDR2 SMNVEV (reference sequence). This CDR3 is built from 15 residues. CDR3 in amino acids: CASSLETGSTDTQYF. CDR3 nucleotide sequence: TGTGCCAGCAGTTTGGAGACGGGTAGCACAGATACGCAGTATTTT.

The rearrangement joins TRBV27 to TRBJ2-7; D is unclear. V was clipped by 7 bases and J by 2 bases, with 12 bases between them. The CDR3 contains 13 residues. CDR1 and CDR2 (germline): MNHEY, SMNVEV (reference sequence). CDR3 protein: CASIQPVPYEQYF. The DNA for the CDR3 is TGTGCCAGCATACAACCCGTTCCCTACGAGCAGTACTTC.

CDR3 residues: CATSPGLSGNTIYF. The CDR3 DNA is TGTGCCACCTCCCCAGGTCTTTCTGGAAACACCATATATTTT. The V call is TRBV6-5, the J call TRBJ1-3; no firm D call. Germline V lookup: CDR1 MNHEY, CDR2 SVGAGI. The V and J ends lost 10 bases and 1 base respectively, with 14 bases between them. The CDR3 sequence is 14 residues long.

This clone occurred many times. J is TRBJ2-3 and V is TRBV4-3, with D perhaps matching TRBD2 (6 bases). The CDR3 contains 15 residues. V lost 1 base and J lost 2, with 10 bases in between. Germline loops: CDR1 LGHNA, CDR2 YSLEER. The CDR3 region is CASSQGTGVTDTQYF. The CDR3 DNA sequence: TGCGCCAGCAGCCAAGGAACGGGGGTCACAGATACGCAGTATTTT.

The table lists this clone with a few counts. The chain has TRBV11-3 and TRBJ2-6; 7 bases are a match to TRBD1. Per the germline V gene, CDR1 is SGHNT and CDR2 is YENEEA. J lost 0 bases, V lost 5 bases, and 16 bases had no gene match. The CDR3 consists of 20 residues. The CDR3 region is CASSPHGTVYLASGANVLTF. CDR3 DNA: TGTGCCAGCAGCCCCCACGGGACAGTGTACCTAGCCTCTGGGGCCAACGTCCTGACTTTC.

This clone was seen only once. The rearrangement joins TRBV13 to TRBJ2-1, with 13 bases aligning to TRBD2. Germline loops: CDR1 PRHDT, CDR2 FYEKMQ (reference sequence). CDR3 length: 16 amino acids. The V and J ends lost 5 bases and 0 bases, in that order; junction bases with no gene match: 1. The CDR3 nucleotides read TGTGCCAGCAGCGGACTAGCGGGAGCCTCCTACAATGAGCAGTTCTTC. Its protein product is CASSGLAGASYNEQFF.

The genes are TRBV27 and TRBJ1-2; 12 nucleotides match TRBD1. Trimming took 5 bases from V and 3 from J; bases not matched to a gene: 10. Germline V lookup: CDR1 MNHEY, CDR2 SMNVEV (reference sequence). The CDR3 totals 17 residues. The CDR3 is CASSLDPGQGADYGYTF. The CDR3 DNA reads TGTGCCAGCAGTCTCGACCCGGGACAGGGGGCGGACTATGGCTACACCTTC.

This chain connects TRBV4-1 to TRBJ1-2, with D possibly matching TRBD1 (5 bases). This CDR3 is 17 amino acids long. Germline V gene data show CDR1 as MGHRA and CDR2 as YSYEKL. V was cut by 1 base and J by 3 bases, with 18 bases left in between. Written as DNA, the CDR3 is TGCGCCAGCAGCCAAGTCTGGCCTAAGGGGAGGGACTATGGCTACACCTTC. Translated, it gives CASSQVWPKGRDYGYTF.

The CDR3: CASSSTGGRQPQHF. CDR3 coding DNA: TGTGCCAGCAGTAGCACAGGGGGAAGACAGCCCCAGCATTTT. This chain links TRBV28 with TRBJ1-5, with TRBD1 identical over 8 bases. The ends lost 5 bases at V and 7 bases at J; junction bases unmatched: 7. The CDR3 contains 14 residues. The germline V gene has CDR1 MDHEN and CDR2 SYDVKM.

The V and J genes are TRBV28 and TRBJ1-2; tentatively, D is TRBD1 (5 bases). CDR1 is MDHEN and CDR2 is SYDVKM in the germline V gene. Trimming left V 6 bases short and J 4 bases short, with 15 bases between. The CDR3 totals 14 residues. CDR3 in DNA: TGTGCCAGCAGAGAGACGGGGGTCGGCTATGGCTACACCTTC. Protein product: CASRETGVGYGYTF.

Note on this clone: One junction end disagrees with the germline gene, perhaps due to a read error. The rearrangement joins TRBV6-1 to TRBJ1-4; perhaps TRBD1 as D (6 bases). The CDR3 covers 15 residues. CDR1 and CDR2 (germline): MNHNS, SASEGT. The CDR3 spells CASREGQGTNEKLFF. The DNA of the CDR3 is TGTGCCAGCAGGGAAGGGCAGGGGACTAATGAAAAACTGTTTTTT.

The rearrangement uses TRBV6-5 and TRBJ1-4, with a weak D call TRBD1 (5 bases). CDR1 MNHEY and CDR2 SVGAGI come from the germline V gene. This CDR3 is built from 16 residues. V dropped 0 bases and J dropped 7 bases, with 15 bases sitting between them. The CDR3 sequence is CASSYSTGELIEKLFF. CDR3 nucleotide sequence: TGTGCCAGCAGTTACTCGACGGGGGAGTTGATTGAAAAACTGTTTTTT.

The V call is TRBV9, the J call TRBJ2-5; D unresolved. Germline V lookup: CDR1 SGDLS, CDR2 YYNGEE. The CDR3 contains 14 residues. V was clipped by 0 bases and J by 0 bases, with 6 bases between them. CDR3 protein: CASSVETDQETQYF. Here the CDR3 DNA reads TGTGCCAGCAGCGTAGAAACAGACCAAGAGACCCAGTACTTC. The full variable domain, with the rest looked up from reference TRBV9 and TRBJ2-5, is DSGVTQTPKHLITATGQRVTLRCSPRSGDLSVYWYQQSLDQGLQFLIQYYNGEERAKGNILERFSAQQFPDLHSELNLSSLELGDSALYFCASSVETDQETQYFGPGTRLLVL.

This chain joins TRBV5-1 and TRBJ2-1, with 12 bases fitting TRBD1. The ends lost 4 bases at V and 7 bases at J; junction bases unmatched: 9. The germline V gene encodes CDR1 SGHRS and CDR2 YFSETQ. This CDR3 has 16 amino acids. The DNA of the CDR3 is TGCGCCAGCAGCGCTTCATCGGGACAGGGGGCAAATGAGCAGTTCTTC. This gives the protein CASSASSGQGANEQFF.